This T cell receptor beta chain was captured by sequencing in a study of blood T cell repertoires in COVID-19. About the research overall: Samples of COVID-19 (acute and convalescent) were obtained from the United States, Italy and Spain. T cells, B-cell-depleted T cells, or PBMCs provided the cDNA or gDNA that served as material.

There are 16 residues in the CDR3. In the authors' workflow: It was from reference gene primer amplification that nucleated cell counts were estimated. The assay was immunoSEQ multiplex PCR, and TCRdb's table has in-frame clones only and misses some. That table is the source of V, J and clone size, and D and trimming were worked out from the DNA. The sample carries under 95,000 clones, 86% recorded once. This chain uses TRBV1 with TRBJ2-3; the D segment call TRBD2 is taken from the table without a DNA check. TRBV1 is a pseudogene segment. Source material: peripheral blood. This receptor was identified in a woman of 80 years or more with acute or convalescent COVID-19. In DNA form, the CDR3 reads TGCACCAGCAGCCAAGGTATAGCGGGGGGCCAAGATACGCAGTATTTT. It specifies CTSSQGIAGGQDTQYF.